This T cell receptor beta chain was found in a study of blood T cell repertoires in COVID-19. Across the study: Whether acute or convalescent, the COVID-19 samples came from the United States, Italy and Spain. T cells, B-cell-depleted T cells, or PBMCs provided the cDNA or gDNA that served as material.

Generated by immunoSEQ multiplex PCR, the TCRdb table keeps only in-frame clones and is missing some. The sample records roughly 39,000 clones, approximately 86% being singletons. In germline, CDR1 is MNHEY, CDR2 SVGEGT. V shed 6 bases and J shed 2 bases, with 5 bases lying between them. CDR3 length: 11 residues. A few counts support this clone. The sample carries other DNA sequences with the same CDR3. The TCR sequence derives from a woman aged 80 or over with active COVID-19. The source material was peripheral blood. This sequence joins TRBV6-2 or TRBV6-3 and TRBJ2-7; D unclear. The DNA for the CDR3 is TGTGCCAGCAGCATCGCCTACGAGCAGTACTTC. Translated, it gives CASSIAYEQYF.